This passage covers 6 T cell receptor beta chains from one sample sequenced in a study of T-cell reconstitution after alpha-beta-depleted transplantation in children. The authors prepared the TCRbeta library with unique molecular identifiers. TCRdb passed the PCR reads through MiXCR, listing each CDR3 protein once. The sample has some 490,000 distinct CDR3 sequences; 9.5% to 15% are singletons. The material sequenced was PBMCs from the stem cell graft donor, taken from the stem cell graft. The source is a human donor who donated a stem cell graft to a child with combined immunodeficiency.

This clonotype was recorded at least ten times. The chain employs TRBV5-6 and TRBJ2-3, with D unclear. The V gene's germline CDR1 is SGHDT and CDR2 YYEEEE. Trimming stripped 0 bases from V and 3 bases from J, with 14 bases between. This CDR3 has 16 amino acids. CDR3 in amino acids: CASSLASGSRTDTQYF. The CDR3 nucleotides read TGTGCCAGCAGCTTGGCGTCAGGTTCCAGGACAGATACGCAGTATTTT.

This clonotype was counted many times. The rearrangement links TRBV25-1 to TRBJ2-6; a weak D match, TRBD1 (6 bases). Trimming left V 5 bases short and J 3 bases short, with 11 bases between. The CDR3 runs 15 residues. Germline CDR1 reads MGHDK; CDR2 reads SYGVNS. The CDR3 DNA sequence: TGTGCCAGCAGTCCCACAGGGCTTGGGGCCAACGTCCTGACTTTC. Its protein product is CASSPTGLGANVLTF.

This clonotype was detected a few times. The chain employs TRBV21-1 and TRBJ2-7. TRBV21-1 is given as a pseudogene. This CDR3 is 12 amino acids long. CDR3 amino acids: CASSDGLTEQYF. CDR3 nucleotides: TGTGCCAGCAGTGACGGCTTAACGGAGCAGTACTTC.

This clonotype was recorded many times. The chain couples TRBV7-6 to TRBJ2-7, with D possibly called TRBD1 or TRBD2 (5 bases each). This CDR3 is built from 16 residues. Trimming left V 5 bases short and J 2 bases short, with 19 bases between. Per germline, CDR1 SGHVS and CDR2 FNYEAQ. The CDR3 is CASSPWSGTSTYEQYF. The CDR3 DNA reads TGTGCCAGCAGCCCTTGGTCGGGGACGTCAACCTACGAGCAGTACTTC.

The J gene is TRBJ2-1, the V gene TRBV29-1; 7 bases fit TRBD2. The CDR3 is 18 residues long. V shed 4 bases, J shed 3 bases, and the junction held 18 bases outside the gene matches. Germline V gene data show CDR1 as SQVTM and CDR2 as ANQGSEA. The CDR3 loop reads CSVGFGGKRDRGYNEQFF. The CDR3 DNA reads TGCAGCGTTGGATTCGGTGGGAAGCGGGATAGGGGCTACAATGAGCAGTTCTTC.

In this sample, this clonotype turned up a few times. The chain recombines TRBV28 with TRBJ2-1, with 7 bases aligning to TRBD2. Trimming took 5 bases from V and 1 from J; bases not matched to a gene: 5. Looked up from germline, CDR1 is MDHEN and CDR2 is SYDVKM. The CDR3 is 15 residues long. CDR3 amino acids: CASSHVLASYNEQFF. CDR3 in DNA: TGTGCCAGCAGTCACGTACTAGCGTCCTACAATGAGCAGTTCTTC. Filled out from reference TRBV28 and TRBJ2-1, the complete variable domain reads DVKVTQSSRYLVKRTGEKVFLECVQDMDHENMFWYRQDPGLGLRLIYFSYDVKMKEKGDIPEGYSVSREKKERFSLILESASTNQTSMYLCASSHVLASYNEQFFGPGTRLTVL.